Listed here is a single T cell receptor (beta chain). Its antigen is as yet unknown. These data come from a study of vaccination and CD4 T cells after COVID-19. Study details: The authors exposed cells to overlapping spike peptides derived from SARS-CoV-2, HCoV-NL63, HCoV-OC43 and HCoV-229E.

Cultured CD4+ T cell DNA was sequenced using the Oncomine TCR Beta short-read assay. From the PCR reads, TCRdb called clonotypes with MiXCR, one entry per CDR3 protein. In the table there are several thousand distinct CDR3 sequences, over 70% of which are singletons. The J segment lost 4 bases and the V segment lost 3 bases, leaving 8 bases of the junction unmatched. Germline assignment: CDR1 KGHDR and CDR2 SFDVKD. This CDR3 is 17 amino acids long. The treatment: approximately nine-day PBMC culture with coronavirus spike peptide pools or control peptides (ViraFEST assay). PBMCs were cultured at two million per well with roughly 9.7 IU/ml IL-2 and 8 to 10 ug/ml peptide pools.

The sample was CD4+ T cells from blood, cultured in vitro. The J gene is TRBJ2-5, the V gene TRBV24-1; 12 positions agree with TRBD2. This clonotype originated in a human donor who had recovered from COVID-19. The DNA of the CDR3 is TGTGCCACCAGTGATCCTTCCCTAGCGGGGGGGAGAGAGACCCAGTACTTC. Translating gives CATSDPSLAGGRETQYF.